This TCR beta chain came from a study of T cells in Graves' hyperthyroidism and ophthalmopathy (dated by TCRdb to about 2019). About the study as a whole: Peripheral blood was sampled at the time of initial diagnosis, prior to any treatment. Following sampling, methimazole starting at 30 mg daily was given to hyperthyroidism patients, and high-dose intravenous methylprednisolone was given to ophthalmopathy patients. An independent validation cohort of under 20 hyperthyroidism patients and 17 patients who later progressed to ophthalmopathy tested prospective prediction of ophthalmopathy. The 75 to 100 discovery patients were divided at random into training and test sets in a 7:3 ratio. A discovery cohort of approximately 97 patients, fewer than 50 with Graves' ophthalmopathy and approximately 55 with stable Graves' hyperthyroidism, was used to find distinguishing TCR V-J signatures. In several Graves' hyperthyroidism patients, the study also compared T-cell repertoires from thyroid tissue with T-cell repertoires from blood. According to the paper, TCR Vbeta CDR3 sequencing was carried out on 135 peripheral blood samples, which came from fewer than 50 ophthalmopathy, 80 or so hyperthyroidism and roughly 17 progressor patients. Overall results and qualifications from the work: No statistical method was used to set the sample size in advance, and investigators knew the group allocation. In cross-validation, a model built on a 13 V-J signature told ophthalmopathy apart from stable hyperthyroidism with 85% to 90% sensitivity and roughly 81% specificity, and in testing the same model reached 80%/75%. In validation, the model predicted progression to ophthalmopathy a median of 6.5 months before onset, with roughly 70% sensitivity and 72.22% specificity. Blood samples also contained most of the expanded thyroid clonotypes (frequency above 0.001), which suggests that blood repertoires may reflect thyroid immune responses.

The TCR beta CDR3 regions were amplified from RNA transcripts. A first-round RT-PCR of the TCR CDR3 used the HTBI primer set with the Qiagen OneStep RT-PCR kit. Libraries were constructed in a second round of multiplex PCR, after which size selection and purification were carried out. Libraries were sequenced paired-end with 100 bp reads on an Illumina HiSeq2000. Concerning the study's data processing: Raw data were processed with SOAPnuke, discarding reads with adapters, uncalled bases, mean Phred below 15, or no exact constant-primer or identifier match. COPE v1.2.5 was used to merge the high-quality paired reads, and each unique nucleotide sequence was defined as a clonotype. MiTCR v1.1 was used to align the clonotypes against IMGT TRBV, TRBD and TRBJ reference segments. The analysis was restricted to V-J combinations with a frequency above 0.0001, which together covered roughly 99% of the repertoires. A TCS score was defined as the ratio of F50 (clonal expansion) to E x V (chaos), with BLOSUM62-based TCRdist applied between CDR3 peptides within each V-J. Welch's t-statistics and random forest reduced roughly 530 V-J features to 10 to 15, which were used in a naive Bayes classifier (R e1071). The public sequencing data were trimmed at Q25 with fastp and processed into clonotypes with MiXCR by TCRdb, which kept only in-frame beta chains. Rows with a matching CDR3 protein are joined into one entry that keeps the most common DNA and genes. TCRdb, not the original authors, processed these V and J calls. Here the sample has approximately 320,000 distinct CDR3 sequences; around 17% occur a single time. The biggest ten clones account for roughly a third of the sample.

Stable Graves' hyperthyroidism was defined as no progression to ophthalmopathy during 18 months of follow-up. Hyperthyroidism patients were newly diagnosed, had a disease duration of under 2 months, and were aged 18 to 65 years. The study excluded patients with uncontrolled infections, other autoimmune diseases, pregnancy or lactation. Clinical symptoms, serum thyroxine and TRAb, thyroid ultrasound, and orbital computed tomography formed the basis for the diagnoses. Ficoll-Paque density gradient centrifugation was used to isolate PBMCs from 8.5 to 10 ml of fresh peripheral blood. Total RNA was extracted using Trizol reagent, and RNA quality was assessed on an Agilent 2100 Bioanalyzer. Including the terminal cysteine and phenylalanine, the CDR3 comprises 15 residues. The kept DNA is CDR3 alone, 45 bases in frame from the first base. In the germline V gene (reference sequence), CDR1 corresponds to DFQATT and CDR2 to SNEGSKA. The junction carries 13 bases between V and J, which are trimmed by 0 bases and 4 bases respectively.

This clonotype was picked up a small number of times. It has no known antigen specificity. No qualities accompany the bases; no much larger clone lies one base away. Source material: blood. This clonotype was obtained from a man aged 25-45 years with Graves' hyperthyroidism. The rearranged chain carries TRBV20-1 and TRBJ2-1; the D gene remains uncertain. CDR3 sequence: CSARDAASLYNEQFF. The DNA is TGCAGTGCTAGAGATGCGGCCTCATTATACAATGAGCAGTTCTTC.